The sample holds a few counts of the clone carrying this T cell receptor beta chain. Its antigen remains unidentified. Antigen-specific CD4+ T cells expanded by the ViraFEST assay with viral peptide pools were then sequenced. It was after approximately 11 days of culture that CD4+ T cells were isolated. Nucleocapsid antibodies were negative in the vaccine recipients, who had never had SARS-CoV-2 infection. Half the medium was replaced with IL-2 medium on days 3 and 7. The sample originates from a study of vaccination effects on CD4 cells after COVID-19. Study-wide results and limits: Researchers reported few convalescent patients and no early post-infection timepoints in the study.

Generated by immunoSEQ multiplex PCR, the TCRdb table keeps only in-frame clones and is missing some. This table has about 23,000 clones, around 72% appearing once. Looked up from germline, CDR1 is MNHEY and CDR2 is SVGEGT. The V end was cut by 6 bases, the J end by 2 bases, with 13 bases between. The CDR3 is 14 residues long. The sequence was obtained from a human donor who received a COVID-19 vaccine. The J gene is TRBJ1-2, the V gene TRBV6-2 or TRBV6-3; D gene ambiguous. The sequenced sample was CD4+ T cells from PBMCs cultured with SARS-CoV-2 spike peptides, obtained before COVID-19 vaccination. The CDR3 region has the DNA TGTGCCAGCAGCAAACATTCCCAGAACTATGGCTACACCTTC. Translating it yields CASSKHSQNYGYTF.